This TCR beta chain was retrieved from a study of regulatory T cells in long-lasting Graves disease. Notes on the study in general: When disease was persistent, TRBV28, TRBJ1-2 and TRBJ2-5 were the favored segments.

The V gene's germline CDR1 is MDHEN and CDR2 SYDVKM. The CDR3 has 11 residues. V was cut by 8 bases and J by 5 bases, with 10 bases left in between. Specified time point: newly diagnosed GD, antithyroid drugs for less than 3 months. TCR sequences were obtained from RNA taken from PBMCs. This clonotype was seen a single time. The antigen remains undetermined. A read error is likely, as this CDR3 ends without the conserved phenylalanine or tryptophan. For TCR beta, libraries came from iRepertoire HTBI primers and Arm-PCR of CDR3 regions. TCRdb itself ran the multiplex PCR reads through MiXCR, one entry per CDR3 protein. This sample has about 430,000 distinct CDR3 sequences; over 12% occur once, and the top ten carry roughly 7.7%. Another study also made use of these data, one on T cells in Graves' hyperthyroidism and ophthalmopathy. That work contributes: TCR CDR3 underwent first-round RT-PCR with the HTBI primer set.

The receptor was derived from a woman aged 40-49 years with Graves disease. The chain carries TRBV28 and TRBJ2-7; D remains unclear. The sequencing used peripheral blood mononuclear cells (PBMCs), collected at new diagnosis, from a patient treated with antithyroid drugs. The CDR3 DNA sequence: TGTGCCAGCCGGTGGCTGCACGAGCAGTACTCC. Its protein is CASRWLHEQYS.